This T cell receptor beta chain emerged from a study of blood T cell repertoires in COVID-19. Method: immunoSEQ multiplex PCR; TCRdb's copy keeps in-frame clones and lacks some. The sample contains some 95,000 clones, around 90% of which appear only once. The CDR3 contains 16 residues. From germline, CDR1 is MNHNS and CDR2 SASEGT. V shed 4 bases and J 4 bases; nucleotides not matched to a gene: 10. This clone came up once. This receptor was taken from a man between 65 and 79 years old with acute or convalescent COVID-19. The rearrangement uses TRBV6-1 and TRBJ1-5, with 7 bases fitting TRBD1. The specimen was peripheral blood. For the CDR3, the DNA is TGTGCCAGCAGTGGCCGCACGGGACAGTATAATCAGCCCCAGCATTTT. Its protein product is CASSGRTGQYNQPQHF.